These T cell receptor beta chains were read from a single sample in a study of OX40 agonist ivuxolimab in advanced cancers. Only in-frame clones appear in the TCRdb table, and some are missing; sequencing was by immunoSEQ multiplex PCR. Among about 38,000 clones listed, 70% to 90% were seen once. The specimen was CD4+ or CD8+ T cells sorted from blood, collected in a trial of the OX40 agonist ivuxolimab. Source of these receptors: an adult with an advanced solid tumor such as melanoma, head and neck, liver or kidney cancer. CDR3s include the opening cysteine and the closing phenylalanine or tryptophan. A D gene is named only where the DNA matches it firmly. Size is stated for part of the rows, as once, few or many counts, or as a class when the clone is expanded.

NA | 14 | TRBJ1-3 | TRBD1 | TRBV5-1 | CASSDRGQGNTIYF | TGCGCCAGCAGTGACAGGGGGCAAGGAAACACCATATATTTT
once | 13 | TRBJ1-6 | NA | TRBV6-6 | CASSRRNNSPLHF | TGTGCCAGCAGTAGACGGAATAATTCACCCCTCCACTTT
NA | 17 | TRBJ2-1 | TRBD2 | TRBV23-1 | CASSQPRTSGRAYEQFF | TGCGCCAGCAGTCAACCCCGGACTAGCGGGAGGGCCTATGAGCAGTTCTTC
once | 16 | TRBJ1-3 | NA | TRBV5-1 | CASSDRQANSGNTIYF | TGCGCCAGCAGCGACCGACAGGCCAACTCTGGAAACACCATATATTTT
NA | 12 | TRBJ1-2 | NA | TRBV30 | CAWSQGGYGYTF | TGTGCCTGGAGCCAAGGGGGATATGGCTACACCTTC
NA | 12 | TRBJ1-5 | NA | TRBV6-1 | CASTSTVWPQHF | TGTGCCAGCACTTCCACAGTATGGCCCCAGCATTTT
NA | 15 | TRBJ1-1 | NA | TRBV4-1 | CASSRDPGVNTEAFF | TGCGCCAGCAGCCGAGACCCGGGGGTGAACACTGAAGCTTTCTTT
NA | 14 | TRBJ2-3 | TRBD2 | TRBV7-3 | CASSLSGVSDTQYF | TGTGCCAGCAGCTTGAGCGGGGTTTCCGATACGCAGTATTTT
NA | 16 | TRBJ2-5 | TRBD2 | TRBV11-2 | CASSVLAGGIGVTQYF | TGTGCCAGCAGCGTATTAGCGGGGGGGATAGGCGTGACCCAGTACTTC
NA | 15 | TRBJ1-2 | NA | TRBV4-3 | CASSPQEVNYYGYTF | TGCGCCAGCAGCCCGCAGGAGGTGAACTACTATGGCTACACCTTC
NA | 13 | TRBJ2-5 | NA | TRBV5-8 | CASSLARVATQYF | TGTGCCAGCAGCTTGGCTAGGGTGGCGACCCAGTACTTC
once | 16 | TRBJ1-3 | NA | TRBV6-4 | CASSEWLPGSGNTIYF | TGTGCCAGCAGTGAATGGCTCCCAGGCTCTGGAAACACCATATATTTT
NA | 14 | TRBJ2-7 | NA | TRBV2 | CASSGSRASYEQYF | TGTGCCAGCAGTGGGAGCAGGGCTTCCTACGAGCAGTACTTC
NA | 16 | TRBJ2-3 | TRBD2 | TRBV6-1 | CASSELGLVYTDTQYF | TGTGCCAGCAGTGAATTAGGACTAGTCTACACAGATACGCAGTATTTT
NA | 13 | TRBJ1-2 | NA | TRBV27 | CASSLGANYGYTF | TGTGCCAGCAGTTTAGGAGCTAACTATGGCTACACCTTC
NA | 14 | TRBJ2-2 | NA | TRBV19 | CASSVGQDTGELFF | TGTGCCAGTAGTGTCGGCCAGGACACCGGGGAGCTGTTTTTT
NA | 13 | TRBJ1-2 | NA | TRBV19 | CASTPGAGDGYTF | TGTGCCAGTACCCCCGGGGCAGGGGATGGCTACACCTTC
NA | 14 | TRBJ2-5 | NA | TRBV19 | CASSLQGLQETQYF | TGTGCCAGTAGTCTACAGGGTCTTCAAGAGACCCAGTACTTC
NA | 16 | TRBJ2-5 | TRBD2 | TRBV5-1 | CASSSGLAGSQETQYF | TGCGCCAGCAGCTCGGGCTTAGCGGGGTCCCAAGAGACCCAGTACTTC
NA | 11 | TRBJ1-2 | NA | TRBV11-2 | CASSLREGYTF | TGTGCCAGCAGCTTACGAGAAGGCTACACCTTC
NA | 13 | TRBJ2-1 | NA | TRBV27 | CASSRSDYNEQFF | TGTGCCAGCAGTCGGTCCGACTACAATGAGCAGTTCTTC
NA | 17 | TRBJ2-2 | TRBD1 | TRBV27 | CASSSHRQGPNTGELFF | TGTGCCAGCAGTTCCCACCGACAGGGACCGAACACCGGGGAGCTGTTTTTT
few | 15 | TRBJ1-2 | NA | TRBV18 | CASSPGEHTNYGYTF | TGTGCCAGCTCACCAGGGGAACATACTAACTATGGCTACACCTTC
NA | 14 | TRBJ2-5 | NA | TRBV10-3 | CAISPGQTQETQYF | TGTGCCATCAGCCCGGGACAAACCCAAGAGACCCAGTACTTC
NA | 18 | TRBJ2-2 | TRBD1 | TRBV6-4 | CASSGGPRGQENTGELFF | TGTGCCAGCAGTGGGGGGCCACGGGGACAGGAGAACACCGGGGAGCTGTTTTTT
NA | 14 | TRBJ2-2 | TRBD1 | TRBV4-1 | CASADRGAPGELFF | TGCGCCAGCGCGGACAGGGGTGCCCCCGGGGAGCTGTTTTTT
NA | 13 | TRBJ2-5 | NA | TRBV6-6 | CASSGGHQETQYF | TGTGCCAGCAGTGGTGGGCACCAAGAGACCCAGTACTTC
NA | 13 | TRBJ2-7 | TRBD1 | TRBV5-1 | CASSFQGAREQYF | TGCGCCAGCAGCTTCCAGGGGGCTCGGGAGCAGTACTTC
NA | 14 | TRBJ1-2 | NA | TRBV4-1 | CASSQERGRGGYTF | TGCGCCAGCAGCCAAGAAAGGGGCAGGGGAGGCTACACCTTC
NA | 14 | TRBJ2-7 | TRBD1 | TRBV2 | CASNLGQVFNEQYF | TGTGCCAGCAACCTGGGACAGGTTTTCAACGAGCAGTACTTC
NA | 14 | TRBJ2-1 | NA | TRBV27 | CASSSGGGYNEQFF | TGTGCCAGCAGTTCCGGAGGGGGCTACAATGAGCAGTTCTTC
NA | 14 | TRBJ2-5 | NA | TRBV5-4 | CASSLAKGEETQYF | TGTGCCAGCAGCTTGGCCAAGGGGGAAGAGACCCAGTACTTC
few | 16 | TRBJ2-5 | NA | TRBV12-5 | CASGLVRVIEQETQYF | TGTGCTAGTGGTTTGGTTCGGGTCATCGAACAAGAGACCCAGTACTTC
NA | 14 | TRBJ1-2 | NA | TRBV5-4 | CASSSGRPGNGYTF | TGTGCCAGCAGCTCGGGACGGCCGGGGAATGGCTACACCTTC
NA | 14 | TRBJ1-1 | NA | TRBV19 | CASSLTGPDTEAFF | TGTGCCAGTAGCCTGACAGGCCCTGACACTGAAGCTTTCTTT
NA | 13 | TRBJ1-6 | NA | TRBV9 | CASSVEVNSPLHF | TGTGCCAGCAGCGTAGAGGTTAATTCACCCCTCCACTTT
NA | 14 | TRBJ2-1 | NA | TRBV2 | CARDRLTTYNEQFF | TGTGCCAGAGACAGACTAACAACTTACAATGAGCAGTTCTTC
few | 17 | TRBJ2-4 | TRBD1 | TRBV2 | CASSGDRGSEAKNIQYF | TGTGCCAGCAGCGGGGACAGGGGGTCGGAGGCCAAAAACATTCAGTACTTC
NA | 13 | TRBJ1-5 | NA | TRBV19 | CASSIREGQPQHF | TGTGCCAGTAGTATAAGGGAAGGTCAGCCCCAGCATTTT
NA | 13 | TRBJ1-1 | NA | TRBV7-9 | CASSQQSNTEAFF | TGTGCCAGCAGTCAACAGAGTAATACTGAAGCTTTCTTT
NA | 17 | TRBJ2-5 | TRBD1 | TRBV5-4 | CASSRPFGQGVGETQYF | TGTGCCAGCAGCCGACCTTTCGGACAGGGGGTAGGAGAGACCCAGTACTTC
NA | 15 | TRBJ1-5 | NA | TRBV5-1 | CASSREGLADQPQHF | TGCGCCAGCAGCCGGGAGGGGCTAGCCGATCAGCCCCAGCATTTT
NA | 14 | TRBJ1-3 | NA | TRBV15 | CATSGLGPGNTIYF | TGTGCCACCAGCGGACTGGGGCCTGGAAACACCATATATTTT
NA | 14 | TRBJ1-4 | NA | TRBV5-1 | CASSLIGEGEKLFF | TGCGCCAGCAGCTTGATCGGGGAGGGTGAAAAACTGTTTTTT
NA | 15 | TRBJ2-5 | NA | TRBV9 | CASSVEVEGPETQYF | TGTGCCAGCAGCGTAGAGGTGGAGGGGCCGGAGACCCAGTACTTC
NA | 16 | TRBJ2-7 | TRBD2 | TRBV7-8 | CASSLAIGAGGDEQYF | TGTGCCAGCAGCTTAGCGATAGGGGCGGGAGGCGACGAGCAGTACTTC
once | 14 | TRBJ2-7 | NA | TRBV7-2 | CASSSPDLISEQYF | TGTGCCAGCAGCTCCCCGGACCTTATAAGCGAGCAGTACTTC
few | 13 | TRBJ1-5 | NA | TRBV6-5 | CASSLRRNQPQHF | TGTGCCAGCAGCCTGAGGCGCAATCAGCCCCAGCATTTT
NA | 13 | TRBJ1-1 | TRBD1 | TRBV18 | CASSSTGVDEAFF | TGTGCCAGCTCAAGTACAGGGGTCGATGAAGCTTTCTTT
NA | 17 | TRBJ2-3 | TRBD2 | TRBV5-1 | CASSLLSSGGSTDTQYF | TGCGCCAGCAGCTTGTTGTCTAGCGGGGGAAGCACAGATACGCAGTATTTT
NA | 15 | TRBJ2-2 | NA | TRBV7-6 | CASSLRGVNTGELFF | TGTGCCAGCAGCTTACGCGGGGTGAACACCGGGGAGCTGTTTTTT
NA | 12 | TRBJ2-3 | NA | TRBV10-3 | CAISDRQYTQYF | TGTGCCATCAGTGATCGACAGTATACGCAGTATTTT
NA | 13 | TRBJ2-3 | NA | TRBV11-3 | CASSLGGRDTQYF | TGTGCCAGCAGCTTAGGGGGGAGGGATACGCAGTATTTT
NA | 14 | TRBJ1-1 | NA | TRBV7-2 | CASSPQQQRTEAFF | TGTGCCAGCAGTCCCCAACAACAGAGGACTGAAGCTTTCTTT